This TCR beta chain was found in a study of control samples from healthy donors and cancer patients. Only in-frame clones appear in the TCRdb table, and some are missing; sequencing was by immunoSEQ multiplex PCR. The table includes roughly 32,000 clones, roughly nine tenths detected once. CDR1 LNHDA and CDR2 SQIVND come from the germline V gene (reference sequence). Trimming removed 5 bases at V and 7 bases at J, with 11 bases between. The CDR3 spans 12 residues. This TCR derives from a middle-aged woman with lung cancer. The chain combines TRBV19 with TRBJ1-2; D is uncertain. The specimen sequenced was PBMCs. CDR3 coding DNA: TGTGCCAGTAGTTTCCAGACGGGTGGCTACACCTTC. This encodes CASSFQTGGYTF.